This is a list of T cell receptor beta chains from one sample in a study of blood T cell repertoires in COVID-19. Generated by immunoSEQ multiplex PCR, the TCRdb table keeps only in-frame clones and is missing some. The sample includes about 250,000 clones, nearly 90% of them seen just once. Sample: peripheral blood. All receptors come from a man younger than 35 with active or convalescent COVID-19. CDR3s include the opening cysteine and the closing phenylalanine or tryptophan. Fields, in order: V gene, J gene, clone size, D gene, CDR3 protein, CDR3 DNA. The D gene is left open where the match is weak. Some rows have no size entry. The others give once, few or many, or a class for an expanded clone.

v_call: TRBV6-4
j_call: TRBJ1-1
clone_size: -
d_call: -
cdr3_aa: CASSAEGGYTEAFF
cdr3_nt: TGTGCCAGCAGTGCAGAGGGTGGTTACACTGAAGCTTTCTTT

v_call: TRBV19
j_call: TRBJ2-7
clone_size: -
d_call: -
cdr3_aa: CASSINLGAFYEQYF
cdr3_nt: TGTGCCAGTAGTATAAATCTGGGAGCCTTCTACGAGCAGTACTTC

v_call: TRBV5-1
j_call: TRBJ2-1
clone_size: -
d_call: -
cdr3_aa: CASSRIGQYNEQFF
cdr3_nt: TGCGCCAGCAGCCGTATTGGACAGTACAATGAGCAGTTCTTC

v_call: TRBV4-1
j_call: TRBJ2-3
clone_size: -
d_call: TRBD2
cdr3_aa: CASSQDVSSGGPDTQYF
cdr3_nt: TGCGCCAGCAGCCAAGATGTGTCTAGCGGGGGGCCAGATACGCAGTATTTT

v_call: TRBV5-4
j_call: TRBJ1-4
clone_size: -
d_call: TRBD1
cdr3_aa: CASSPGQSGEKLFF
cdr3_nt: TGTGCCAGCAGCCCGGGACAGTCGGGAGAAAAACTGTTTTTT

v_call: TRBV27
j_call: TRBJ2-7
clone_size: -
d_call: TRBD1
cdr3_aa: CASWDRERPIYEQYF
cdr3_nt: TGTGCCAGCTGGGACAGGGAAAGACCCATCTACGAGCAGTACTTC

v_call: TRBV7-6
j_call: TRBJ1-2
clone_size: few
d_call: -
cdr3_aa: CASSPAFNRLLDGYTF
cdr3_nt: TGTGCCAGCAGCCCCGCATTCAACCGACTACTAGATGGCTACACCTTC

v_call: TRBV13
j_call: TRBJ1-2
clone_size: -
d_call: -
cdr3_aa: CASTTGGFFNYGYTF
cdr3_nt: TGTGCCAGCACCACGGGGGGTTTTTTTAACTATGGCTACACCTTC

v_call: TRBV5-5
j_call: TRBJ2-5
clone_size: -
d_call: -
cdr3_aa: CASSLSASAKQETQYF
cdr3_nt: TGTGCCAGCAGCTTGTCGGCTAGCGCAAAACAAGAGACCCAGTACTTC

v_call: TRBV15
j_call: TRBJ1-2
clone_size: -
d_call: TRBD1
cdr3_aa: CATSRGDRDGYGYTF
cdr3_nt: TGTGCCACCAGCAGAGGGGACAGGGACGGCTATGGCTACACCTTC

v_call: TRBV7-8
j_call: TRBJ2-1
clone_size: -
d_call: -
cdr3_aa: CASSLRRDEQFF
cdr3_nt: TGTGCCAGCAGCCTTCGAAGAGATGAGCAGTTCTTC

v_call: TRBV5-4
j_call: TRBJ2-3
clone_size: -
d_call: TRBD1
cdr3_aa: CASTPGQGSTDTQYF
cdr3_nt: TGTGCCAGCACTCCGGGACAGGGGAGCACAGATACGCAGTATTTT

v_call: TRBV5-4
j_call: TRBJ2-7
clone_size: -
d_call: -
cdr3_aa: CASSLTGTYEQYF
cdr3_nt: TGTGCCAGCAGCTTGACAGGCACCTACGAGCAGTACTTC

v_call: TRBV5-1
j_call: TRBJ2-3
clone_size: -
d_call: TRBD2
cdr3_aa: CASSAGTSGGRTDTQYF
cdr3_nt: TGCGCCAGCAGCGCAGGGACTAGCGGGGGGCGCACAGATACGCAGTATTTT

v_call: TRBV12-1
j_call: TRBJ2-2
clone_size: -
d_call: -
cdr3_aa: CASSFWAGDPNTGELFF
cdr3_nt: TGTGCCAGCAGCTTTTGGGCGGGAGATCCTAACACCGGGGAGCTGTTTTTT

v_call: TRBV7-9
j_call: TRBJ2-5
clone_size: -
d_call: TRBD2
cdr3_aa: CASSQAARERWGGQYF
cdr3_nt: TGTGCCAGCAGCCAGGCGGCCAGGGAAAGATGGGGGGGCCAGTACTTC

v_call: TRBV5-1
j_call: TRBJ2-7
clone_size: -
d_call: -
cdr3_aa: CASSIQTGSYEQYF
cdr3_nt: TGCGCCAGCAGCATCCAGACAGGATCCTACGAGCAGTACTTC

v_call: TRBV3-1/TRBV3-2
j_call: TRBJ1-1
clone_size: -
d_call: TRBD1
cdr3_aa: CASSPATTGGRTEAFF
cdr3_nt: TGTGCCAGCAGCCCCGCAACTACAGGGGGCCGGACTGAAGCTTTCTTT

v_call: TRBV20-1
j_call: TRBJ2-7
clone_size: -
d_call: -
cdr3_aa: CSAGAQEQYF
cdr3_nt: TGCAGTGCTGGGGCCCAAGAGCAGTACTTC

v_call: TRBV19
j_call: TRBJ1-5
clone_size: -
d_call: -
cdr3_aa: CASSIKFTGHQPQHF
cdr3_nt: TGTGCCAGTAGTATTAAGTTTACAGGGCATCAGCCCCAGCATTTT

v_call: TRBV7-9
j_call: TRBJ1-2
clone_size: -
d_call: -
cdr3_aa: CASSRGGVVGYTF
cdr3_nt: TGTGCCAGCAGCCGCGGGGGGGTGGTCGGCTACACCTTC

v_call: TRBV19
j_call: TRBJ2-7
clone_size: -
d_call: TRBD2
cdr3_aa: CASSLGGSEQYF
cdr3_nt: TGTGCCAGTAGCCTGGGGGGGAGCGAGCAGTACTTC

v_call: TRBV4-3
j_call: TRBJ2-2
clone_size: once
d_call: -
cdr3_aa: CASSPDGRGWGTGELFF
cdr3_nt: TGCGCCAGCAGCCCAGATGGTCGGGGGTGGGGCACCGGGGAGCTGTTTTTT

v_call: TRBV5-1
j_call: TRBJ2-2
clone_size: -
d_call: -
cdr3_aa: CASSPTENTGELFF
cdr3_nt: TGCGCCAGCAGTCCGACAGAGAACACCGGGGAGCTGTTTTTT

v_call: TRBV11-2
j_call: TRBJ1-3
clone_size: few
d_call: TRBD1
cdr3_aa: CASSFTGGAAGNTIYF
cdr3_nt: TGTGCCAGCAGCTTCACAGGGGGGGCGGCTGGAAACACCATATATTTT

v_call: TRBV10-3
j_call: TRBJ2-5
clone_size: -
d_call: -
cdr3_aa: CAISEAQPKKETQYF
cdr3_nt: TGTGCCATCAGTGAAGCACAGCCGAAAAAAGAGACCCAGTACTTC

v_call: TRBV28
j_call: TRBJ1-5
clone_size: -
d_call: -
cdr3_aa: CASSRGPQHF
cdr3_nt: TGTGCCAGCTCCCGCGGGCCCCAGCATTTT

v_call: TRBV18
j_call: TRBJ1-5
clone_size: -
d_call: TRBD1
cdr3_aa: CASSPTGVRPQHF
cdr3_nt: TGTGCCAGCTCACCGACAGGGGTAAGGCCCCAGCATTTT

v_call: TRBV29-1
j_call: TRBJ2-3
clone_size: -
d_call: TRBD2
cdr3_aa: CSVVIAGGASSTDTQYF
cdr3_nt: TGCAGCGTTGTGATAGCGGGAGGCGCATCTAGCACAGATACGCAGTATTTT

v_call: TRBV5-5
j_call: TRBJ2-1
clone_size: -
d_call: TRBD2
cdr3_aa: CASSRTSETYNEQFF
cdr3_nt: TGTGCCAGCAGCCGGACTAGCGAGACTTACAATGAGCAGTTCTTC

v_call: TRBV19
j_call: TRBJ1-2
clone_size: -
d_call: TRBD1
cdr3_aa: CASRTGKDGYTF
cdr3_nt: TGTGCCAGTCGGACAGGGAAGGATGGCTACACCTTC

v_call: TRBV28
j_call: TRBJ1-2
clone_size: -
d_call: TRBD1
cdr3_aa: CASSSTGDRDGYTF
cdr3_nt: TGTGCCAGCAGTTCTACAGGGGATCGCGATGGCTACACCTTC

v_call: TRBV2
j_call: TRBJ2-7
clone_size: -
d_call: -
cdr3_aa: CASSPGGGVTYKQYF
cdr3_nt: TGTGCCAGCAGTCCCGGAGGGGGGGTCACCTACAAGCAGTACTTC

v_call: TRBV12-3/TRBV12-4
j_call: TRBJ2-7
clone_size: -
d_call: -
cdr3_aa: CASSFEGGEQYF
cdr3_nt: TGTGCCAGCAGTTTCGAGGGTGGCGAGCAGTACTTC

v_call: TRBV6-5
j_call: TRBJ2-5
clone_size: -
d_call: TRBD2
cdr3_aa: CASARTSEETQYF
cdr3_nt: TGTGCCAGTGCCCGGACTAGCGAAGAGACCCAGTACTTC

v_call: TRBV9
j_call: TRBJ2-3
clone_size: -
d_call: TRBD2
cdr3_aa: CASSVTSGRAGTQYF
cdr3_nt: TGTGCCAGCAGCGTGACTAGCGGGAGAGCGGGGACGCAGTATTTT

v_call: TRBV18
j_call: TRBJ1-2
clone_size: -
d_call: -
cdr3_aa: CASSPAMRGNYGYTF
cdr3_nt: TGTGCCAGCTCTCCCGCGATGCGGGGTAACTATGGCTACACCTTC

v_call: TRBV2
j_call: TRBJ2-7
clone_size: -
d_call: TRBD1
cdr3_aa: CASSGAARDRGYEQYF
cdr3_nt: TGTGCCAGCAGTGGGGCTGCGAGGGACAGGGGTTACGAGCAGTACTTC

v_call: TRBV4-3
j_call: TRBJ2-7
clone_size: -
d_call: TRBD2
cdr3_aa: CASSQDSGSGGYNEQYF
cdr3_nt: TGCGCCAGCAGCCAAGATTCGGGTAGCGGGGGGTACAACGAGCAGTACTTC

v_call: TRBV7-3
j_call: TRBJ1-1
clone_size: -
d_call: TRBD1
cdr3_aa: CASSRTGGSTEAFF
cdr3_nt: TGTGCCAGCAGCCGGACAGGGGGCAGCACTGAAGCTTTCTTT

v_call: TRBV7-9
j_call: TRBJ1-4
clone_size: once
d_call: -
cdr3_aa: CASSYDSSNEKLFF
cdr3_nt: TGTGCCAGCAGTTACGACAGCTCTAATGAAAAACTGTTTTTT

v_call: TRBV29-1
j_call: TRBJ1-2
clone_size: -
d_call: TRBD1
cdr3_aa: CSVTGADGYTF
cdr3_nt: TGCAGCGTTACAGGGGCGGATGGCTACACCTTC

v_call: TRBV28
j_call: TRBJ2-3
clone_size: -
d_call: -
cdr3_aa: CASSDRDTQYF
cdr3_nt: TGTGCCAGCAGTGACAGGGATACGCAGTATTTT

v_call: TRBV3-1/TRBV3-2
j_call: TRBJ1-1
clone_size: -
d_call: -
cdr3_aa: CASNQVRGGTEAFF
cdr3_nt: TGTGCCAGCAACCAAGTGAGAGGTGGCACTGAAGCTTTCTTT

v_call: TRBV15
j_call: TRBJ2-5
clone_size: -
d_call: -
cdr3_aa: CATSDLRPSETQYF
cdr3_nt: TGTGCCACCAGTGACCTTAGGCCTAGCGAGACCCAGTACTTC

v_call: TRBV6-4
j_call: TRBJ1-2
clone_size: once
d_call: TRBD1
cdr3_aa: CASRETGGNYGYTF
cdr3_nt: TGTGCCAGCAGGGAGACAGGGGGAAACTATGGCTACACCTTC

v_call: TRBV3-1/TRBV3-2
j_call: TRBJ2-2
clone_size: -
d_call: -
cdr3_aa: CASSSRGPANTGELFF
cdr3_nt: TGTGCCAGCAGCTCAAGAGGCCCGGCGAACACCGGGGAGCTGTTTTTT

v_call: TRBV27
j_call: TRBJ1-2
clone_size: -
d_call: TRBD1
cdr3_aa: CASSSLGQGNYGYTF
cdr3_nt: TGTGCCAGCAGTTCCCTTGGACAGGGTAACTATGGCTACACCTTC